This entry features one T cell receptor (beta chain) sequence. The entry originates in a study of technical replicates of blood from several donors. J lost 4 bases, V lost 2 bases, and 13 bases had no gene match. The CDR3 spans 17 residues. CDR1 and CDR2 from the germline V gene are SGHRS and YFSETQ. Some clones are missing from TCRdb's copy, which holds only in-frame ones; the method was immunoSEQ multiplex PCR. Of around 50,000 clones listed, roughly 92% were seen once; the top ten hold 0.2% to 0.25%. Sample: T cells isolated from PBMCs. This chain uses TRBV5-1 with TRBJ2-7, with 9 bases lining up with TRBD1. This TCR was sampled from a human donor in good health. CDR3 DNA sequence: TGCGCCAGCAGCTTCTCCCTTCTACAGGGGGCTGGGTACGAGCAGTACTTC. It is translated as CASSFSLLQGAGYEQYF.